One and the same sample provided the 8 T cell receptor beta chains below, sequenced in a study of shared T cell receptors in the human thymus. TCRdb's table, derived via immunoSEQ multiplex PCR, lists solely in-frame clones and lacks some. The sample consists of hundreds of thousands of clones, around 87% of them appearing once. The same sample was also studied in work on human thymus T cells.

The specimen sequenced was thymocytes. All receptors derive from a boy under two years old with a congenital heart defect.

This chain connects TRBV5-1 to TRBJ2-7, with D unclear. This CDR3 has 14 amino acids. Germline V gene lookup returns CDR1 SGHRS and CDR2 YFSETQ. The V end lost 4 bases, the J end lost 5 bases, and 16 bases lay between the germline ends. The CDR3 bases are TGCGCCAGCAGCCTCGGTTTCGTTTACCACGAGCAGTACTTC. This translates into CASSLGFVYHEQYF.

This clone has only one observation. The chain joins TRBV28 to TRBJ1-4; 8 bases fit TRBD1. This CDR3 region has 18 residues. Germline CDR1 MDHEN, CDR2 SYDVKM. The V gene end was trimmed by 3 bases and the J gene end by 3 bases; junction bases not matched to a gene: 12. CDR3 region: CASSLRTGGIRANEKLFF. The CDR3 nucleotides read TGTGCCAGCAGTTTGCGTACAGGGGGTATAAGGGCTAATGAAAAACTGTTTTTT.

The J gene is TRBJ1-5, the V gene TRBV19; possibly TRBD1 for D (6 bases). Trimming removed 0 bases from V and 7 bases from J, with 22 bases in between. The V gene's germline CDR1 is LNHDA and CDR2 SQIVND (reference sequence). The CDR3 is 18 residues long. The CDR3 loop is CASSIDPLTGKAIQPQHF. The CDR3 DNA follows: TGTGCCAGTAGTATAGATCCGCTGACAGGTAAGGCGATACAGCCCCAGCATTTT.

The chain couples TRBV27 to TRBJ2-7; the match to TRBD1 covers 8 bases. CDR3 length equals 16 residues. Germline V gene data show CDR1 as MNHEY and CDR2 as SMNVEV (reference sequence). Unmatched junction bases numbered 11, after V lost 7 bases and J lost 0 bases. CDR3 nucleotide sequence: TGTGCCAGCACCCCCGGACAGGGTGGTAGCTCCTACGAGCAGTACTTC. Residues: CASTPGQGGSSYEQYF.

The chain links TRBV4-3 to TRBJ2-7; TRBD2 might be the D (6 bases). CDR1 is LGHNA, CDR2 YSLEER, per germline. This CDR3 region has 16 residues. Trimming removed 3 bases at V and 2 bases at J, with 17 bases between. This chain's CDR3 is CASSQVYRGGTYEQYF. The CDR3 bases are TGCGCCAGCAGCCAGGTTTACCGGGGAGGTACCTACGAGCAGTACTTC.

This chain links TRBV5-6 with TRBJ2-1, with TRBD1 as a possible D gene (6 bases). V lost 2 bases and J 0 bases, leaving 12 bases between the germline ends. This CDR3 comprises 16 residues. CDR1 is SGHDT and CDR2 is YYEEEE in the germline V gene. The CDR3: CASSLGTQSSYNEQFF. The CDR3 DNA sequence: TGTGCCAGCAGCTTAGGGACACAGAGCTCCTACAATGAGCAGTTCTTC.

The chain links TRBV2 to TRBJ1-1, with 8 bases lining up with TRBD1. This CDR3 is built from 15 residues. The J segment lost 5 bases and the V segment lost 1 base, leaving 6 bases of the junction unmatched. In germline, CDR1 is SNHLY, CDR2 FYNNEI. The CDR3, as DNA: TGTGCCAGCAGTGAAGTCAGGGGGCGGGAGACTGAAGCTTTCTTT. It encodes CASSEVRGRETEAFF. The full variable domain, its missing parts supplied by reference TRBV2 and TRBJ1-1, is EPEVTQTPSHQVTQMGQEVILRCVPISNHLYFYWYRQILGQKVEFLVSFYNNEISEKSEIFDDQFSVERPDGSNFTLKIRSTKLEDSAMYFCASSEVRGRETEAFFGQGTRLTVV.

J is TRBJ1-3 and V is TRBV7-2, with 8 nucleotides matching TRBD1. Germline V gene data show CDR1 as SGHTA and CDR2 as FQGNSA. This CDR3 spans 19 amino acids. V lost 5 bases, J lost 4 bases, and 19 bases stayed unmatched. The DNA for the CDR3 is TGTGCCAGCAGCAACGCTTCCACGGGCCGAGACAGGGGCGGAAACACCATATATTTT. Translation gives CASSNASTGRDRGGNTIYF.